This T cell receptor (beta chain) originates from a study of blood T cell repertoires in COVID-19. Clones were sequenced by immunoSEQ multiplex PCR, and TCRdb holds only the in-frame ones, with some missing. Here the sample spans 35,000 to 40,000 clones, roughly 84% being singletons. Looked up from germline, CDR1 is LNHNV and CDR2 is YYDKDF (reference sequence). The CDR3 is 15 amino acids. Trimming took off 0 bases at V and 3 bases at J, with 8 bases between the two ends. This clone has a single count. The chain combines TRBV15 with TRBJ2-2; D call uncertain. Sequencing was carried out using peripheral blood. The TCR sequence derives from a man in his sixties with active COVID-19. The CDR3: CATSRDARDTGELFF. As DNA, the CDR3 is TGTGCCACCAGCAGAGATGCCCGAGACACCGGGGAGCTGTTTTTT.